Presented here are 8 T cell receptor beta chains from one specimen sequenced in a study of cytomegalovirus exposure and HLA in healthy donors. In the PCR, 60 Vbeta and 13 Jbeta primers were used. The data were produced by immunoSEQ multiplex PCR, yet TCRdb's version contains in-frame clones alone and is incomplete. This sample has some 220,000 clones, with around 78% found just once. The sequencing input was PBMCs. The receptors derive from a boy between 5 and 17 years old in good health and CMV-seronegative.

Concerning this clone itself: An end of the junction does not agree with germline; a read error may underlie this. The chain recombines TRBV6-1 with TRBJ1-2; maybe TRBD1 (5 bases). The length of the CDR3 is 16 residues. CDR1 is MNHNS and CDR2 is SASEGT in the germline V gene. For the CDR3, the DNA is TGTGCCAGCAGTGAACAGGGTCGGCCCCCTAATTATGGCTACACCTTC. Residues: CASSEQGRPPNYGYTF.

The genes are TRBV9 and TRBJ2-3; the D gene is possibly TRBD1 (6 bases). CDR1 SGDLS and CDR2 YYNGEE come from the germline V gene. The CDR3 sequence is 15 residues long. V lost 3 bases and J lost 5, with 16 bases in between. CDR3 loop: CASSGTSGAQDTQYF. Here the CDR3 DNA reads TGTGCCAGCAGCGGGACTTCAGGGGCCCAAGATACGCAGTATTTT.

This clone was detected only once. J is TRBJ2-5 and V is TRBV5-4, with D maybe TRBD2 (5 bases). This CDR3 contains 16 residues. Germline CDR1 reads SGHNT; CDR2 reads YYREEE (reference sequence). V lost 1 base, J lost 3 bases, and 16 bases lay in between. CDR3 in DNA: TGTGCCAGCAGCTTGTGGGCTAGCCTCCACAAAGAGACCCAGTACTTC. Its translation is CASSLWASLHKETQYF.

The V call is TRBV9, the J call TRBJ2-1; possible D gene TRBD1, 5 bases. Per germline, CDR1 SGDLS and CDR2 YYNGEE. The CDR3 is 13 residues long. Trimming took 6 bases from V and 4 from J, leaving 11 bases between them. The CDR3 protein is CASTQGGYNEQFF. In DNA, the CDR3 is TGTGCCAGCACCCAGGGCGGTTACAATGAGCAGTTCTTC.

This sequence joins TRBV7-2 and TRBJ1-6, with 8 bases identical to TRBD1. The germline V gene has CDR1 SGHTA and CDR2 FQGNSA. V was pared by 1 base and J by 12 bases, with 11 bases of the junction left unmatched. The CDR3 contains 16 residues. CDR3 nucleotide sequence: TGTGCCAGCAGCTTAGGACAGGGGACAAGGTGGAAACCCCTCCACTTT. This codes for CASSLGQGTRWKPLHF.

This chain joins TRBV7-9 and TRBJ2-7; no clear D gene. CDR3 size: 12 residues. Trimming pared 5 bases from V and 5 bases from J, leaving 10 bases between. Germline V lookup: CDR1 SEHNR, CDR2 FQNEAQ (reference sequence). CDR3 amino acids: CASSPEVDEQYF. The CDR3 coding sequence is TGTGCCAGCAGCCCAGAGGTAGACGAGCAGTACTTC.

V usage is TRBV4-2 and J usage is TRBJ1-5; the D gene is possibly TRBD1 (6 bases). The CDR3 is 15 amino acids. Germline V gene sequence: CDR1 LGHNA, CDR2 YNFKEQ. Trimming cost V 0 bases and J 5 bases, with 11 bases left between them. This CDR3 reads CASSQDAGAHQPQHF. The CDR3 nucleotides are TGTGCCAGCAGCCAAGACGCGGGGGCCCATCAGCCCCAGCATTTT.

The CDR3 loop reads CASSQDPSDQETQYF. CDR3 nucleotide sequence: TGCGCCAGCAGCCAAGATCCCAGCGATCAAGAGACCCAGTACTTC. The rearrangement links TRBV4-1 to TRBJ2-5; D remains unclear. V shed 0 bases and J shed 2 bases, with 10 bases lying between them. CDR3 size: 15 residues. Germline CDR1 is MGHRA and CDR2 is YSYEKL.